The 5 T cell receptor beta chains listed next were all sequenced from one sample in a study of cytomegalovirus exposure and HLA in healthy donors. PCR primers comprised 60 Vbeta and 13 Jbeta primers. Clones were read by immunoSEQ multiplex PCR, and TCRdb kept only the in-frame ones, dropping some. The sample comprises some 150,000 clones, 80% of which are singletons, and around 6% rests with the top ten. Input material: PBMCs. These receptors were collected from a woman between 40 and 55 years old in good health and CMV-seropositive.

This clone was detected once. This chain links TRBV5-5 with TRBJ2-7; 11 positions match TRBD2. The CDR3 sequence is 15 residues long. The V gene end was trimmed by 3 bases and the J gene end by 2 bases; junction bases not matched to a gene: 4. Germline-derived CDR1 and CDR2 are SGHKS and YYEKEE (reference sequence). The CDR3 spells CASSSVAGGPYEQYF. CDR3 DNA sequence: TGTGCCAGCAGCTCTGTAGCGGGAGGGCCCTACGAGCAGTACTTC. The complete variable domain, with remaining parts taken from reference TRBV5-5 and TRBJ2-7, reads DAGVTQSPTHLIKTRGQQVTLRCSPISGHKSVSWYQQVLGQGPQFIFQYYEKEERGRGNFPDRFSARQFPNYSSELNVNALLLGDSALYLCASSSVAGGPYEQYFGPGTRLTVT.

CDR3 protein: CASNPGRVRDQPQHF. The CDR3 nucleotides read TGTGCCAGTAATCCGGGCAGGGTTAGGGATCAGCCCCAGCATTTT. The chain carries TRBV19 and TRBJ1-5, with D possibly matching TRBD1 (5 bases). Germline assignment: CDR1 LNHDA and CDR2 SQIVND (reference sequence). Trimming took 7 bases from V and 5 from J, leaving 18 bases between them. The CDR3 is made up of 15 amino acids.

This chain links TRBV6-1 with TRBJ2-5; a possible D gene is TRBD1 (5 bases). The CDR3 length is 13 residues. The ends were cut back, 8 bases at V and 2 bases at J, with 12 bases in the middle. Germline V gene data show CDR1 as MNHNS and CDR2 as SASEGT. The CDR3 here is CASCQGLQETQYF. The CDR3 DNA reads TGTGCCAGCTGTCAGGGATTACAAGAGACCCAGTACTTC.

This rearrangement joins TRBV28 to TRBJ1-5, with 9 bases identical to TRBD1. The CDR3 extends over 18 amino acids. The trim removed 5 bases at V and 5 bases at J, leaving 16 bases unmatched. Germline CDR1 and CDR2: MDHEN and SYDVKM. The CDR3 is CASSKVWGQGSYYQPQHF. The CDR3 nucleotides are TGTGCCAGCAGTAAGGTTTGGGGACAGGGCTCCTATTATCAGCCCCAGCATTTT.

The gene calls are TRBV6-1 and TRBJ1-5; perhaps TRBD1 as D (5 bases). This CDR3 spans 13 amino acids. Germline V gene data show CDR1 as MNHNS and CDR2 as SASEGT. V lost 2 bases and J lost 9, with 11 bases in between. CDR3 bases: TGTGCCAGCAGTGAAAAGGGGTGGGGGCCCCAGCATTTT. Its protein product is CASSEKGWGPQHF.